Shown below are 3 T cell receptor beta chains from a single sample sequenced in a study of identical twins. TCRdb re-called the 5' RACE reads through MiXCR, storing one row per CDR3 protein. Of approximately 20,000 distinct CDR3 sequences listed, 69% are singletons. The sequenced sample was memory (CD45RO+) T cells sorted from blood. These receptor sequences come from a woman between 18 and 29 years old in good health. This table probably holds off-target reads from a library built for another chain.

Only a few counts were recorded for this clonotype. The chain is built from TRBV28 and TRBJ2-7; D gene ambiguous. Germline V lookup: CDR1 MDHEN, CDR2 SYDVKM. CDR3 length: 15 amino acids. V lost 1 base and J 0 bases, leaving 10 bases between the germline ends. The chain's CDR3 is CASSLLGYSSYEQYF. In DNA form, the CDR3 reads TGTGCCAGCAGTTTATTGGGGTACAGCTCCTACGAGCAGTACTTC.

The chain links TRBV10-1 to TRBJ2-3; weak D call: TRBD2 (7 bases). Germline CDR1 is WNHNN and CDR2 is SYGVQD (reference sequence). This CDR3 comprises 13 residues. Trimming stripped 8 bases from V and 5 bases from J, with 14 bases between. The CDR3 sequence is CASGSGGQDTQYF. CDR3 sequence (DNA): TGCGCCAGCGGGTCGGGGGGCCAAGATACGCAGTATTTT.

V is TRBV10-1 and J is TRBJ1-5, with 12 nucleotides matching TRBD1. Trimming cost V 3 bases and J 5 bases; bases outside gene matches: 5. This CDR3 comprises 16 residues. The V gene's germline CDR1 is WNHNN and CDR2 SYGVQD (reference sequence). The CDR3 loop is CASSDGTGGTHQPQHF. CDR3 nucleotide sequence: TGCGCCAGCAGTGATGGGACAGGGGGCACCCATCAGCCCCAGCATTTT.